The T cell receptor (beta chain) under discussion was sequenced for a study of blood T cell repertoires in COVID-19. Method: immunoSEQ multiplex PCR; TCRdb's copy keeps in-frame clones and lacks some. This sample yields around 130,000 clones, of which approximately 88% are seen a single time; over 1.1% belongs to the top ten. Trimming took off 5 bases at V and 5 bases at J, with 21 bases between the two ends. Germline V gene data show CDR1 as SEHNR and CDR2 as FQNEAQ (reference sequence). There are 16 residues in the CDR3. The source material was peripheral blood. The V and J genes are TRBV7-9 and TRBJ1-1; no firm D call. The source is a man aged 55-75 years with acute or convalescent COVID-19. The CDR3 DNA sequence: TGTGCCAGCAGCCAGGTATACAAAGGGAGTGGGACTGAAGCTTTCTTT. Protein product: CASSQVYKGSGTEAFF.